These 5 T cell receptor beta chains originate from one sample sequenced in a study of T cell responses to AZD1222 COVID-19 vaccine. Generated by immunoSEQ multiplex PCR, the TCRdb table keeps only in-frame clones and is missing some. The sample carries around 140,000 clones, more than 90% recorded once. This material consisted of peripheral blood, taken 28 days after the second AZD1222 dose. These receptors all come from an adult who received the AZD1222 COVID-19 vaccine.

The chain couples TRBV2 to TRBJ1-1, with D perhaps matching TRBD1 (5 bases). The V gene lost 4 bases and the J gene lost 7 bases, with 16 bases spanning the gap. CDR3 size: 14 residues. From germline, CDR1 is SNHLY and CDR2 FYNNEI. CDR3 in amino acids: CASSAQGDKDEAFF. CDR3 DNA sequence: TGTGCCAGCAGTGCCCAGGGAGATAAGGATGAAGCTTTCTTT.

V gene TRBV5-5 combines with J gene TRBJ1-1, with 9 bases fitting TRBD1. V was clipped by 4 bases and J by 3 bases; unmatched bases: 7. CDR3 length: 15 residues. Looked up from germline, CDR1 is SGHKS and CDR2 is YYEKEE (reference sequence). This chain's CDR3 is CASSTDRGWDTEAFF. DNA of the CDR3: TGTGCCAGCAGCACGGACAGGGGATGGGACACTGAAGCTTTCTTT. The whole variable domain, filled in from reference TRBV5-5 and TRBJ1-1, reads DAGVTQSPTHLIKTRGQQVTLRCSPISGHKSVSWYQQVLGQGPQFIFQYYEKEERGRGNFPDRFSARQFPNYSSELNVNALLLGDSALYLCASSTDRGWDTEAFFGQGTRLTVV.

V and J are TRBV19 and TRBJ1-5; 10 bases match TRBD1. Germline assignment: CDR1 LNHDA and CDR2 SQIVND (reference sequence). The CDR3 runs 15 residues. Trimming at V came to 3 bases and at J to 3 bases, leaving 2 bases not matched to a gene. The CDR3 spells CASSIDRGLNQPQHF. The CDR3 DNA reads TGTGCCAGTAGTATTGACAGGGGGCTCAATCAGCCCCAGCATTTT.

V gene TRBV27 combines with J gene TRBJ2-5; the D gene is possibly TRBD1 (6 bases). The germline V gene encodes CDR1 MNHEY and CDR2 SMNVEV (reference sequence). The CDR3 is made up of 15 amino acids. V was cut by 7 bases and J by 2 bases, with 17 bases left in between. The CDR3 here is CASKTLQGRQETQYF. As DNA, the CDR3 is TGTGCCAGCAAAACTTTACAGGGCAGACAAGAGACCCAGTACTTC.

The chain uses TRBV4-3 and TRBJ2-1; no reliable D call. V gave up 0 bases and J gave up 4 bases, with 10 bases separating them. CDR3 length: 15 amino acids. Germline CDR1 reads LGHNA; CDR2 reads YSLEER. The CDR3 loop is CASSQDLAVYNEQFF. CDR3 sequence (DNA): TGCGCCAGCAGCCAAGACTTGGCAGTTTACAATGAGCAGTTCTTC.